A single sample gave rise to the 13 T cell receptor beta chains below, sequenced in a study of regulatory T cells in long-lasting Graves disease. Time point in this sample: newly diagnosed GD, antithyroid drugs for less than 3 months. PBMC RNA served as the TCR library source. According to the study, TCR beta libraries were built with iRepertoire HTBI primers and CDR3-region Arm-PCR. TCRdb re-called the multiplex PCR reads through MiXCR, storing one row per CDR3 protein. The top ten clones hold 12% of a sample with 450,000 to 500,000 distinct CDR3 sequences, 15% to 20% of them seen once. The same data also contributed to another study, on T cells in Graves' hyperthyroidism and ophthalmopathy.

Here the sequenced sample was peripheral blood mononuclear cells (PBMCs), taken at new diagnosis, from a patient treated with antithyroid drugs. These receptors originate from a middle-aged man with Graves disease.

Many counts were recorded for this clonotype. V is TRBV28 and J is TRBJ2-1; 10 bases are a match to TRBD2. Germline loops: CDR1 MDHEN, CDR2 SYDVKM. CDR3 length: 16 amino acids. Trimming took 6 bases from V and 3 from J; bases not matched to a gene: 8. CDR3 sequence (DNA): TGTGCCAGCAGCAAATGGACTAGCGGCGTCTACAATGAGCAGTTCTTC. Translated, it gives CASSKWTSGVYNEQFF.

In this sample, this clonotype turned up many times. The V gene is TRBV7-3, the J gene TRBJ2-3; 7 bases match TRBD2. V lost 5 bases to trimming and J lost 1 base; unmatched junction nucleotides: 3. The CDR3 is 14 residues long. Germline V gene data show CDR1 as SGHTA and CDR2 as FQGTGA. The CDR3 DNA follows: TGTGCCAGCAGCCCGGGACTACGCACAGATACGCAGTATTTT. This codes for CASSPGLRTDTQYF. The full variable domain, in which reference TRBV7-3 and TRBJ2-3 provide the parts outside the CDR3, is GAGVSQTPSNKVTEKGKYVELRCDPISGHTALYWYRQSLGQGPEFLIYFQGTGAADDSGLPNDRFFAVRPEGSVSTLKIQRTERGDSAVYLCASSPGLRTDTQYFGPGTRLTVL.

This clonotype was seen a few times. The CDR3 region has the DNA TGTGCCAGCAAGGGCCGAGTCGTGGGGACCCAGTACTTC. Translation: CASKGRVVGTQYF. The chain links TRBV27 to TRBJ2-5; D is ambiguous. The CDR3 contains 13 residues. Per the germline V gene, CDR1 is MNHEY and CDR2 is SMNVEV (reference sequence). Deletions cut 7 bases from V and 7 bases from J, with 16 bases between.

This rearrangement joins TRBV28 to TRBJ2-3; TRBD2 agrees at 9 bases. Losses at the gene ends were 2 bases for V and 3 bases for J; bases not matched to a gene: 6. Germline CDR1 is MDHEN and CDR2 is SYDVKM. This CDR3 region has 16 residues. The chain's CDR3 is CASSLSPSGITDTQYF. DNA of the CDR3: TGTGCCAGCAGTTTAAGTCCTAGCGGGATAACAGATACGCAGTATTTT.

This clonotype was seen many times. This rearrangement joins TRBV28 to TRBJ2-7; possible D gene TRBD2, 6 bases. Trimming left V 3 bases short and J 7 bases short, with 10 bases between. The CDR3 runs 12 residues. The germline V gene encodes CDR1 MDHEN and CDR2 SYDVKM. Here the CDR3 DNA reads TGTGCCAGCAGTTTTGGAGGGGTGGAGCAGTACTTC. The encoded protein is CASSFGGVEQYF.

There are many counts of this clonotype. This rearrangement joins TRBV12-3 or TRBV12-4 to TRBJ2-3; no reliable D call. V was trimmed by 1 base and J by 7 bases, leaving 15 bases between them. There are 15 residues in the CDR3. The DNA for the CDR3 is TGTGCCAGCAGTTTAGATAGCCTGACCAGCAATACGCAGTATTTT. Translation: CASSLDSLTSNTQYF.

This clonotype was counted at least ten times. This sequence joins TRBV18 and TRBJ2-5; D not certain. In germline, CDR1 is KGHSH, CDR2 LQKENI. V lost 0 bases and J lost 5, with 7 bases in between. The CDR3 covers 13 residues. The CDR3 spells CASSPPERETQYF. The CDR3 nucleotides are TGTGCCAGCTCACCACCTGAACGGGAGACCCAGTACTTC.

This chain connects TRBV28 to TRBJ2-2; weak D call: TRBD1 (6 bases). This CDR3 region has 15 residues. From germline, CDR1 is MDHEN and CDR2 SYDVKM. V was shortened by 5 bases and J by 8 bases, with 18 bases between the two germline ends. This chain's CDR3 is CASSTWDNRYGELFF. CDR3 sequence (DNA): TGTGCCAGCAGTACATGGGACAACCGTTATGGGGAGCTGTTTTTT.

The rearrangement joins TRBV2 to TRBJ2-7; D gene unclear. Germline CDR1 is SNHLY and CDR2 is FYNNEI. This CDR3 region has 13 residues. The V end lost 6 bases, the J end lost 2 bases, and 11 bases lay between the germline ends. The CDR3 loop reads CASRLGSPYEQYF. The CDR3 DNA is TGTGCCAGCAGATTGGGCAGCCCCTACGAGCAGTACTTC.

Many counts were recorded for this clonotype. The gene calls are TRBV5-1 and TRBJ2-2; the D is unclear. The CDR3 is 15 residues long. Trimming cost V 3 bases and J 3 bases, with 12 bases left between them. The germline V gene encodes CDR1 SGHRS and CDR2 YFSETQ. This CDR3 reads CASSWTRVDTGELFF. CDR3 sequence (DNA): TGCGCCAGCAGCTGGACCCGGGTGGACACCGGGGAGCTGTTTTTT.

This clonotype was seen repeatedly, ten times or more. The chain has TRBV28 and TRBJ2-7; 9 bases fit TRBD1. The V gene's germline CDR1 is MDHEN and CDR2 SYDVKM. CDR3 length: 14 residues. V dropped 4 bases and J dropped 6; count of bases not matched to a gene: 7. CDR3: CASSSTGQGTEQYF. The CDR3 DNA is TGTGCCAGCAGTTCGACAGGACAGGGGACCGAGCAGTACTTC.

Comments on this clonotype: With a much larger clone just one base away, this may be a read error. V usage is TRBV12-5 and J usage is TRBJ2-2; D might be TRBD2 (5 bases). The germline V and J ends were trimmed by 0 bases and 7 bases, with 12 bases remaining between them. The CDR3 covers 15 residues. CDR1 is LGHNT and CDR2 is FRNRAP in the germline V gene. The CDR3 region is CASGLVIGKIGELFF. DNA for the CDR3: TGTGCTAGTGGTTTGGTAATCGGGAAGATCGGGGAGCTGTTTTTT.

This clonotype has a count of ten or more. The DNA for the CDR3 is TGTGCCAGCAGCCCCGGACAGTCCTATGGCTACACCTTC. It translates to CASSPGQSYGYTF. This sequence joins TRBV3-1 and TRBJ1-2; weak D call: TRBD1 (6 bases). Trimming removed 4 bases at V and 4 bases at J, with 10 bases between. This CDR3 contains 13 residues. Germline V gene sequence: CDR1 LGHDT, CDR2 YNNKEL (reference sequence).